What follows describes a single T cell receptor (beta chain). This CDR3 spans 13 amino acids. Trimming removed 0 bases from V and 4 bases from J, with 5 bases in between. CDR1 is SGHDT, CDR2 YYEEEE, per germline. These data originate in a study of control samples from healthy donors and cancer patients. This table comes from immunoSEQ multiplex PCR, and its TCRdb copy is limited to in-frame clones, with some not included. The sample yields roughly 100,000 clones, over 85% seen once. This clonotype was obtained from a human donor in good health. The donor label of this sample is uncertain. This rearrangement joins TRBV5-6 to TRBJ1-3, with D unresolved. Specimen: blood. CDR3 nucleotides: TGTGCCAGCAGCTTGGCTCCGGGAAACACCATATATTTT. Encoded protein: CASSLAPGNTIYF.